This TCR beta chain was sequenced for a study of cytomegalovirus exposure and HLA in healthy donors. Study results and caveats: With DRB1 most and HLA-C fewest, TCR association rates differed between HLA loci in a later analysis.

This clone was counted a few times. As yet, its antigen is unknown. In nominal health when sampled, donors likely had unrecorded immune exposures nonetheless. PCR amplification relied on 60 Vbeta primers (plus 13 Jbeta primers). Original data processing: A later analysis counted 70 million to 85 million unique TCR beta chains, some 11 million shared. The table came from immunoSEQ multiplex PCR; TCRdb's copy has only in-frame clones and leaves some out. V and J calls and clone size are given by that table; D and trimming were obtained from the DNA. The table includes about 200,000 clones, approximately 85% detected once. What was sequenced was PBMCs. This sequence was found in a woman aged 40 to 50 in good health and CMV-seronegative.

CDR3 in amino acids: CAISRQGSTEAFF. The CDR3 DNA reads as TGTGCCATCAGCCGACAGGGAAGCACTGAAGCTTTCTTT. The chain carries TRBV10-3 and TRBJ1-1, with 7 bases matching TRBD1. The ends lost 6 bases at V and 4 bases at J; junction bases unmatched: 5. Germline-derived CDR1 and CDR2 are ENHRY and SYGVKD. This CDR3 is 13 amino acids long.